The present entry profiles one TCR beta chain with its context. The antigen remains unidentified. Trimming removed 3 bases from V and 7 bases from J; junction bases left unmatched: 6. This CDR3 is 15 amino acids long. CDR1 and CDR2 from the germline V gene are LNHDA and SQIVND (reference sequence). This specimen comes from a study of shared clonotypes between healthy human individuals. Study overall: Each donor contributed plates that comprised three CD4 naive, three CD4 memory, two CD8 naive and one CD8 memory.

Positive CCR7 selection of CD45RO-negative cells yielded the naive CD8 cells, and terminally differentiated effector memory CD45RA+ cells were excluded. The study's findings and limits: Relative to their counterparts shared across all four donors, non-shared clonotypes exhibited diminished generation probabilities.

Deep-level running was used for the assay. Only in-frame clones appear in the TCRdb table, and some are missing; sequencing was by immunoSEQ multiplex PCR. The sample has hundreds of thousands of clones; approximately 96% are singletons. The sequence derives from a woman aged 25 to 39 in good health. J is TRBJ2-1 and V is TRBV19, with 10 bases matching TRBD1. Material: naive CD8+ T cells sorted from blood. CDR3 sequence reads: CASSIRDRGSNEQFF. CDR3 DNA sequence: TGTGCCAGTAGTATCCGGGACAGGGGCAGTAATGAGCAGTTCTTC.